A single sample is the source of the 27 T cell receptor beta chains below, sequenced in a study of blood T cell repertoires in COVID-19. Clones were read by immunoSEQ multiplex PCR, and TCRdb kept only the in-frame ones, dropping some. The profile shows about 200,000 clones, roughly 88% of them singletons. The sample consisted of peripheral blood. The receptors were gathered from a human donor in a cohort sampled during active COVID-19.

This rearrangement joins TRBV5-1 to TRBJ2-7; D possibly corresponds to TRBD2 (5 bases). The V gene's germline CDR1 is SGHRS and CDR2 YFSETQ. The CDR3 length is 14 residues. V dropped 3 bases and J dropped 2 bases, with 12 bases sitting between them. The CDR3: CASSYQSGAYEQYF. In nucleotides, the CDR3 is TGCGCCAGCAGCTACCAGAGCGGAGCCTACGAGCAGTACTTC.

CDR3 protein: CASSSQTGRNTEAFF. CDR3 sequence (DNA): TGTGCCAGCAGCTCCCAGACAGGAAGGAACACTGAAGCTTTCTTT. The chain carries TRBV7-8 and TRBJ1-1; a possible D gene is TRBD1 (6 bases). Germline loops: CDR1 SGHVS, CDR2 FQNEAQ. The CDR3 totals 15 residues. V was trimmed by 4 bases and J by 1 base, leaving 13 bases between them. The variable domain in full, with the rest retrieved from reference TRBV7-8 and TRBJ1-1, is GAGVSQSPRYKVAKRGQDVALRCDPISGHVSLFWYQQALGQGPEFLTYFQNEAQLDKSGLPSDRFFAERPEGSVSTLKIQRTQQEDSAVYLCASSSQTGRNTEAFFGQGTRLTVV.

The CDR3 DNA is TGTGCCAGCAGCCAGGGAGGGTCCGGGACTAGTGGGTACGAGCAGTACTTC. Encoded protein: CASSQGGSGTSGYEQYF. The chain carries TRBV7-2 and TRBJ2-7; 8 bases are a match to TRBD2. Germline loops: CDR1 SGHTA, CDR2 FQGNSA. The CDR3 extends over 17 amino acids. Trimming at V came to 5 bases and at J to 4 bases, leaving 16 bases not matched to a gene.

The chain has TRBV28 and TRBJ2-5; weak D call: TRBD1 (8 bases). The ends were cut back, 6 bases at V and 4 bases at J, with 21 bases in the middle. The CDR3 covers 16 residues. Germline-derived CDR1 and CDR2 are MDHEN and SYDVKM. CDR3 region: CASSPAYRGGPETQYF. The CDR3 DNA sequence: TGTGCCAGCAGCCCAGCGTACAGGGGGGGCCCAGAGACCCAGTACTTC. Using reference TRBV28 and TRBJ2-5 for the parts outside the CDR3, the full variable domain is DVKVTQSSRYLVKRTGEKVFLECVQDMDHENMFWYRQDPGLGLRLIYFSYDVKMKEKGDIPEGYSVSREKKERFSLILESASTNQTSMYLCASSPAYRGGPETQYFGPGTRLLVL.

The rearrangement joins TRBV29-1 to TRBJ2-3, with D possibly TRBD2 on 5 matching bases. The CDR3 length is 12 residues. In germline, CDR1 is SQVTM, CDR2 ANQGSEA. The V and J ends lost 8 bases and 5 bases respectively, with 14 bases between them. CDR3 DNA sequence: TGCAGCCTAGGCCCTGGAGGAGATACGCAGTATTTT. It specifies CSLGPGGDTQYF.

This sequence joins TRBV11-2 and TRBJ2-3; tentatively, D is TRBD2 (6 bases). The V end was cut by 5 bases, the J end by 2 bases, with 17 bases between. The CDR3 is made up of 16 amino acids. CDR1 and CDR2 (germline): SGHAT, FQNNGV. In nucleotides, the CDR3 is TGTGCCAGCAGCCGGGGGTACGGGACCATCACAGATACGCAGTATTTT. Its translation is CASSRGYGTITDTQYF.

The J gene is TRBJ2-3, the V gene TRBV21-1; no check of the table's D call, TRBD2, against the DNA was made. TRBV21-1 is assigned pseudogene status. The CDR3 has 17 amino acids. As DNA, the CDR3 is TGTGCCAGCAGCAATGGAGGGCCGGGTGGGCACACAGATACGCAGTATTTT. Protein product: CASSNGGPGGHTDTQYF.

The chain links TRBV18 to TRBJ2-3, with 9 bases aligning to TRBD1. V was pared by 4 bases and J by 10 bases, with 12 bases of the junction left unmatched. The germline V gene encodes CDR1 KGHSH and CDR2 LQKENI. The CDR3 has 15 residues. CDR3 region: CASSLVPGQGSAQYF. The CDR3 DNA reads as TGTGCCAGCTCACTCGTCCCGGGACAGGGTTCAGCGCAGTATTTT.

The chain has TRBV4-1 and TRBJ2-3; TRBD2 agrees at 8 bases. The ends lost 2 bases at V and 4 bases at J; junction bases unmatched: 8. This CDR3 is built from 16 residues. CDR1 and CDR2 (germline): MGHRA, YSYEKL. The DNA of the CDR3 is TGCGCCAGCAGCCAATCTCTAGCGGGTAATGCAGATACGCAGTATTTT. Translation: CASSQSLAGNADTQYF.

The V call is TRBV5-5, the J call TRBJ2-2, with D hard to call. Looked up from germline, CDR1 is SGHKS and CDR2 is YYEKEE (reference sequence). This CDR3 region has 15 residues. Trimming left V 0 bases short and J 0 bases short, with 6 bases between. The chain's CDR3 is CASSLDSTNTGELFF. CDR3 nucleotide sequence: TGTGCCAGCAGCTTGGACAGCACGAACACCGGGGAGCTGTTTTTT.

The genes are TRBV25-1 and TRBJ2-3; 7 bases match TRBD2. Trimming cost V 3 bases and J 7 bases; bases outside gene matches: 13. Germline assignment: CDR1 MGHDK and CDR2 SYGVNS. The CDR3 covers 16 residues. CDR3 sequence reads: CASSDPAGLAVHTQYF. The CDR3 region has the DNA TGTGCCAGCAGTGACCCGGCGGGGCTAGCGGTCCATACGCAGTATTTT.

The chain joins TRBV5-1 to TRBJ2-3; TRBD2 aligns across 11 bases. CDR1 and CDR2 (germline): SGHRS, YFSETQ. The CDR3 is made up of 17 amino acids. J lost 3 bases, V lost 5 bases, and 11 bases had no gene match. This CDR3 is CASSPSGRSSGTDTQYF. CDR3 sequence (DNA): TGCGCCAGCAGTCCTAGCGGGAGGTCTTCGGGGACAGATACGCAGTATTTT.

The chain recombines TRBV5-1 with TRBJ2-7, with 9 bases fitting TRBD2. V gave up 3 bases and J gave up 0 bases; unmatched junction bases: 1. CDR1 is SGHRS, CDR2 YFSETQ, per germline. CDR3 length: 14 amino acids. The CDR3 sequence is CASSYSGSSYEQYF. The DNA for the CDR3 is TGCGCCAGCAGCTATAGCGGGAGCTCCTACGAGCAGTACTTC. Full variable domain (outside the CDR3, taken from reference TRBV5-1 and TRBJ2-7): KAGVTQTPRYLIKTRGQQVTLSCSPISGHRSVSWYQQTPGQGLQFLFEYFSETQRNKGNFPGRFSGRQFSNSRSEMNVSTLELGDSALYLCASSYSGSSYEQYFGPGTRLTVT.

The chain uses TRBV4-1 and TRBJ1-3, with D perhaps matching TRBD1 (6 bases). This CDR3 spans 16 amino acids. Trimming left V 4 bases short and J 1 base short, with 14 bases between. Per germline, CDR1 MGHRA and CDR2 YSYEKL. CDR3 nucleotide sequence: TGCGCCAGCAGCCTTCATACCAGGGGTTCTGGAAACACCATATATTTT. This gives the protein CASSLHTRGSGNTIYF.

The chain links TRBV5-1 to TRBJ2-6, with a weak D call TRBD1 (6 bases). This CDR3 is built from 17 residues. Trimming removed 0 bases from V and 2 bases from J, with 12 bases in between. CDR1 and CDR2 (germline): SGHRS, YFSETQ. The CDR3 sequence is CASSLETGPAGANVLTF. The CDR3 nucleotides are TGCGCCAGCAGCTTGGAAACAGGGCCCGCTGGGGCCAACGTCCTGACTTTC. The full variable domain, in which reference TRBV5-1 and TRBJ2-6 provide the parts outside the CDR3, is KAGVTQTPRYLIKTRGQQVTLSCSPISGHRSVSWYQQTPGQGLQFLFEYFSETQRNKGNFPGRFSGRQFSNSRSEMNVSTLELGDSALYLCASSLETGPAGANVLTFGAGSRLTVL.

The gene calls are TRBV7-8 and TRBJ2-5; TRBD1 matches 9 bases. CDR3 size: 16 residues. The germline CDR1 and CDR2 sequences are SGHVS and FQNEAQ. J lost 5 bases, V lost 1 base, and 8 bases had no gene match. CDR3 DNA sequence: TGTGCCAGCAGCTTAGTCGGGACAGGGAATTCTGAGACCCAGTACTTC. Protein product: CASSLVGTGNSETQYF.

Written as DNA, the CDR3 is TGTGCCAGCAGAAGGGGGGGAGCCTACGAGCAGTACTTC. It encodes CASRRGGAYEQYF. The chain links TRBV28 to TRBJ2-7; possible D gene TRBD2, 7 bases. The CDR3 is 13 residues long. V lost 6 bases, J lost 2 bases, and 11 bases lay in between. Germline-derived CDR1 and CDR2 are MDHEN and SYDVKM.

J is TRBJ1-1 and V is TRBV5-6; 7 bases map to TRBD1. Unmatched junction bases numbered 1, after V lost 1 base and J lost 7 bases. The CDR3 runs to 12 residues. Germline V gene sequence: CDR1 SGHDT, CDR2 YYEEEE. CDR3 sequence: CASSLRQGEAFF. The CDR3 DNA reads TGTGCCAGCAGCTTGCGACAGGGTGAAGCTTTCTTT.

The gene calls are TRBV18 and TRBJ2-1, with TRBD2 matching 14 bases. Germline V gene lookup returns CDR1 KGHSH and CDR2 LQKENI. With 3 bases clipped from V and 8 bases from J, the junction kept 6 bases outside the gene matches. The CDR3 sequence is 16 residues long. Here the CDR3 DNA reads TGTGCCAGCTCACCTAAGGGACTAGCGGGAGCCTATGAGCAGTTCTTC. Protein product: CASSPKGLAGAYEQFF.

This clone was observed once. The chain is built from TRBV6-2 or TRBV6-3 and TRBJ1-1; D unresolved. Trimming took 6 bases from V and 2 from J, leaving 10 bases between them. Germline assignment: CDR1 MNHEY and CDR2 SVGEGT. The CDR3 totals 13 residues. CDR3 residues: CASSQEGNTEAFF. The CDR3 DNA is TGTGCCAGCAGCCAGGAGGGAAACACTGAAGCTTTCTTT.

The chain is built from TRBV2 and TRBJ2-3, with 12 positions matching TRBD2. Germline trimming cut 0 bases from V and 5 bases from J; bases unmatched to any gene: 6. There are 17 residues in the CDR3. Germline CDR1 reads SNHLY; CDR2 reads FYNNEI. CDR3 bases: TGTGCCAGCAGTGAAGCGCGACTAGCGGGAGTCGGAGATACGCAGTATTTT. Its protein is CASSEARLAGVGDTQYF.

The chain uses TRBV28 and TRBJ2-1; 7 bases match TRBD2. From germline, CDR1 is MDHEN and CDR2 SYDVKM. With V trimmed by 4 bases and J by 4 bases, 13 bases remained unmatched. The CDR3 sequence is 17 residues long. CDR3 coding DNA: TGTGCCAGCAGTTCGCCGGGGCTAGCGGATTTTTACAATGAGCAGTTCTTC. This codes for CASSSPGLADFYNEQFF. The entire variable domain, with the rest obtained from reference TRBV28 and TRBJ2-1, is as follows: DVKVTQSSRYLVKRTGEKVFLECVQDMDHENMFWYRQDPGLGLRLIYFSYDVKMKEKGDIPEGYSVSREKKERFSLILESASTNQTSMYLCASSSPGLADFYNEQFFGPGTRLTVL.

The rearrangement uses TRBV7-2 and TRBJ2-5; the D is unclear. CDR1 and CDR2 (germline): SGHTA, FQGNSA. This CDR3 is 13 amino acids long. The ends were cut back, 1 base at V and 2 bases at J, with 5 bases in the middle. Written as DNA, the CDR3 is TGTGCCAGCAGCTTAGGGCGGCAAGAGACCCAGTACTTC. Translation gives CASSLGRQETQYF.

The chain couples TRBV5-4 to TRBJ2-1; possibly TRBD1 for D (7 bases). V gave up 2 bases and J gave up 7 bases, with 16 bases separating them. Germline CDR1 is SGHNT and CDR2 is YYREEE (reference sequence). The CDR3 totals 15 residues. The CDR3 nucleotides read TGTGCCAGCAGCTTAGGCAGGGGGGCACGGAATGAGCAGTTCTTC. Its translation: CASSLGRGARNEQFF.

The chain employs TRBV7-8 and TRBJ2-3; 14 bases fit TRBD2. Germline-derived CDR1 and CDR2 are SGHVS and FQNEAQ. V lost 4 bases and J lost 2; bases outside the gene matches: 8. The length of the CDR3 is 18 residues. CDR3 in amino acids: CASSWPRLAGGPTDTQYF. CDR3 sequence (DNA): TGTGCCAGCAGCTGGCCCCGACTAGCGGGAGGGCCCACAGATACGCAGTATTTT.

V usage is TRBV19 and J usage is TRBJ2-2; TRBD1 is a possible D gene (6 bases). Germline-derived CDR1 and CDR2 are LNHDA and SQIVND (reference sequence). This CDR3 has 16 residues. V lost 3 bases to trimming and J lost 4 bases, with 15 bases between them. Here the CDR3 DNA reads TGTGCCAGTAGTATCGGGACACTGCGAGTCACCGGGGAGCTGTTTTTT. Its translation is CASSIGTLRVTGELFF.

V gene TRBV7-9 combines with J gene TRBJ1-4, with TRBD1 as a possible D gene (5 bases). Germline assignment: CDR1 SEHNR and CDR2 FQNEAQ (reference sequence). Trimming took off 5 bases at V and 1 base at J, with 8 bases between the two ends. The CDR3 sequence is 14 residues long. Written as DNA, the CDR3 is TGTGCCAGCAGCCGGGACTTAACTAATGAAAAACTGTTTTTT. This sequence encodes CASSRDLTNEKLFF.